The 7 T cell receptor beta chains listed next were all sequenced from one sample in a study of blood T cell repertoires in COVID-19. Assay: immunoSEQ multiplex PCR; the TCRdb copy retains only in-frame clones and omits some. The table has 170,000 or so clones, around 87% seen once. Sequenced material: PBMCs or T cells enriched from blood (not recorded which). The receptors were sampled from a woman between 45 and 60 years old who had recovered from COVID-19.

This clone occurred once. The CDR3 DNA reads TGCGCCAGCAGAAGTAGTTACAATGAGCAGTTCTTC. This translates into CASRSSYNEQFF. The V and J genes are TRBV5-1 and TRBJ2-1; D remains unclear. The V end was cut by 5 bases, the J end by 4 bases, with 7 bases between. The CDR3 is 12 residues long. Germline loops: CDR1 SGHRS, CDR2 YFSETQ.

This clone occurred once. V gene TRBV9 combines with J gene TRBJ1-4, with 7 bases that match TRBD1. Germline V gives CDR1 SGDLS, CDR2 YYNGEE. The J segment lost 5 bases and the V segment lost 1 base, leaving 8 bases of the junction unmatched. The CDR3 totals 16 residues. The CDR3, as DNA: TGTGCCAGCAGCGTACCAGTCCTGGGACAGAATGAAAAACTGTTTTTT. It yields the protein CASSVPVLGQNEKLFF.

The chain has TRBV6-5 and TRBJ2-1; possibly TRBD2 for D (6 bases). The germline V gene encodes CDR1 MNHEY and CDR2 SVGAGI. V was shortened by 6 bases and J by 5 bases, with 14 bases between the two germline ends. The CDR3 is made up of 14 amino acids. As DNA, the CDR3 is TGTGCCAGCAGACCGGGACTCAAGCACAATGAGCAGTTCTTC. This translates into CASRPGLKHNEQFF.

The CDR3 loop is CSVEGVRGGYTF. In DNA, the CDR3 is TGCAGCGTTGAGGGCGTCAGGGGAGGCTACACCTTC. The genes are TRBV29-1 and TRBJ1-2; possible D gene TRBD1, 6 bases. V dropped 3 bases and J dropped 8 bases, with 13 bases sitting between them. CDR1 is SQVTM, CDR2 ANQGSEA, per germline. The CDR3 spans 12 residues.

This rearrangement joins TRBV27 to TRBJ1-1; no definite D call. The CDR3 spans 17 residues. Germline values: CDR1 MNHEY, CDR2 SMNVEV (reference sequence). V was pared by 3 bases and J by 0 bases, with 17 bases between. Written as DNA, the CDR3 is TGTGCCAGCAGTTTTAGACCCCGGGAAGGCATGAACACTGAAGCTTTCTTT. Its translation: CASSFRPREGMNTEAFF.

The chain has TRBV12-3 or TRBV12-4 and TRBJ2-7, with 10 bases matching TRBD2. V lost 6 bases and J lost 5; bases outside the gene matches: 4. The CDR3 spans 13 residues. DNA of the CDR3: TGTGCCAGCAGGTTTAGCGGGGGGAACGAGCAGTACTTC. Its translation is CASRFSGGNEQYF.

This chain joins TRBV5-1 and TRBJ2-7; TRBD2 aligns across 13 bases. This CDR3 region has 18 residues. After removal of 4 bases from V and 2 bases from J, the junction contained 12 bases not matched to a gene. CDR1 and CDR2 (germline): SGHRS, YFSETQ. This CDR3 reads CASSPLKGTSGTAYEQYF. CDR3 nucleotides: TGCGCCAGCAGCCCCCTCAAAGGGACTAGCGGGACCGCCTACGAGCAGTACTTC. Complete variable domain (other parts from reference TRBV5-1 and TRBJ2-7): KAGVTQTPRYLIKTRGQQVTLSCSPISGHRSVSWYQQTPGQGLQFLFEYFSETQRNKGNFPGRFSGRQFSNSRSEMNVSTLELGDSALYLCASSPLKGTSGTAYEQYFGPGTRLTVT.